The clone carrying this T cell receptor beta chain occurred once. There are 15 residues in the CDR3. Trimming stripped 10 bases from V and 5 bases from J, with 24 bases between. The germline V gene encodes CDR1 MDHEN and CDR2 SYDVKM. The method was immunoSEQ multiplex PCR; TCRdb's version includes in-frame clones alone and lacks a portion of them. The table includes a few hundred thousand clones, 65% detected once. None of the donors, who were healthy HIV-negative adults, had recently had acute infections or vaccinations. These data come from a study of shared clonotypes between healthy human individuals.

The gene calls are TRBV28 and TRBJ2-7, with D perhaps TRBD1 or TRBD2 (5 bases each). Sequenced: memory CD4+ T cells sorted from blood. Subset noted: CD45RA-negative fraction. The receptor was derived from a young man in good health. The CDR3 reads CAIRSSTKVGHEQYF. CDR3 nucleotides: TGTGCCATCCGCTCCTCGACAAAGGTGGGACACGAGCAGTACTTC.